This T cell receptor (beta chain) was retrieved from a study of blood T cell repertoires in COVID-19. Profiled with immunoSEQ multiplex PCR; TCRdb holds only in-frame clones, not every one. The sample carries fewer than 250,000 clones, around 86% recorded once. J was trimmed by 2 bases and V by 0 bases; bases with no gene match: 6. Germline V gene sequence: CDR1 SGHDN, CDR2 FVKESK. CDR3 length: 16 amino acids. V gene TRBV14 combines with J gene TRBJ2-7; 8 nucleotides match TRBD1. The origin of this receptor is a man aged 50-60 years with COVID-19, enrolled during active disease. Input material: peripheral blood. CDR3 in amino acids: CASSQDRGQGPYEQYF. Here the CDR3 DNA reads TGTGCCAGCAGCCAAGATCGTGGACAGGGCCCCTACGAGCAGTACTTC.